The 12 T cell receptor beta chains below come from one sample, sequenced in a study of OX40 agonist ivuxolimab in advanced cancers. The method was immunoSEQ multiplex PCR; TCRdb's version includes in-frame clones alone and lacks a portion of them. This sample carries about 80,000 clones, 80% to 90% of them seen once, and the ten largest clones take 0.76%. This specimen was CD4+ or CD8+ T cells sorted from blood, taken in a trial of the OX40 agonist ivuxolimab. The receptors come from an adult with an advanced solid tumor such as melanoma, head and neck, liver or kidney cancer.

CDR3 sequence: CASTPGQGRANQPQHF. CDR3 nucleotide sequence: TGTGCCAGTACCCCGGGACAGGGGCGCGCCAATCAGCCCCAGCATTTT. This chain connects TRBV19 to TRBJ1-5; TRBD1 aligns across 10 bases. CDR3 length: 16 residues. Germline values: CDR1 LNHDA, CDR2 SQIVND (reference sequence). V shed 7 bases and J 3 bases; nucleotides not matched to a gene: 9.

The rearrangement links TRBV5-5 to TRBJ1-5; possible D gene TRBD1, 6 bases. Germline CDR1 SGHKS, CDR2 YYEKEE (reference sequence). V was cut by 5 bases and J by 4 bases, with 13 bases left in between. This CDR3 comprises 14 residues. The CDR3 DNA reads TGTGCCAGCAGTCTGGGGGCAGCAAATCAGCCCCAGCATTTT. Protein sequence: CASSLGAANQPQHF.

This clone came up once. The CDR3 bases are TGTGCCAGCAGGCAGCGGCTCCAAGTGCACGAGCAGTACTTC. Translated: CASRQRLQVHEQYF. The chain combines TRBV6-6 with TRBJ2-7, with a tentative D call TRBD2 (5 bases). Trimming removed 6 bases from V and 5 bases from J, with 17 bases in between. The CDR3 is 14 residues long. In germline, CDR1 is MNHNY, CDR2 SVGAGI (reference sequence).

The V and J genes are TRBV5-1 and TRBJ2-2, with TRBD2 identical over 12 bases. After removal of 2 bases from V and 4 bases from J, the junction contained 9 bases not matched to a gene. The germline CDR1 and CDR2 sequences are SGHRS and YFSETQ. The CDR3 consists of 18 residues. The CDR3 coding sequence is TGCGCCAGCAGCTTTCTAGCGGGAGGGCCCGGAGTCACCGGGGAGCTGTTTTTT. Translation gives CASSFLAGGPGVTGELFF.

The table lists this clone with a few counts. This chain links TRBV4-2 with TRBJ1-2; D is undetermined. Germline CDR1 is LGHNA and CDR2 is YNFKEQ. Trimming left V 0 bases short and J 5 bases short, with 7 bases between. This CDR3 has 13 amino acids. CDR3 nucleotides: TGTGCCAGCAGCCAAGACATCCAGTATGGCTACACCTTC. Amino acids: CASSQDIQYGYTF.

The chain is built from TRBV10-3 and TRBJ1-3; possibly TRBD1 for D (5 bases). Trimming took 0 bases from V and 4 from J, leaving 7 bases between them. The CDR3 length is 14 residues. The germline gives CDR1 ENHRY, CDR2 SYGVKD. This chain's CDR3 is CAISESRVGNTIYF. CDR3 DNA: TGTGCCATCAGTGAGTCCAGGGTCGGAAACACCATATATTTT.

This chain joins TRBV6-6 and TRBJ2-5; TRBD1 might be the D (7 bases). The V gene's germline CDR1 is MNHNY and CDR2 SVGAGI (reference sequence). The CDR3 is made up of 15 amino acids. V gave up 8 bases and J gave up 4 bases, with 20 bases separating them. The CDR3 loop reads CASLKGTDGGETQYF. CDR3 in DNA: TGTGCCAGCCTGAAGGGGACAGACGGGGGAGAGACCCAGTACTTC.

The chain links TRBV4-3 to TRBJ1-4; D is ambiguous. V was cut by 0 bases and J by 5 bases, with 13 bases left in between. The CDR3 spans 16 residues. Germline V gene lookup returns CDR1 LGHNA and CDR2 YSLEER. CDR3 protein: CASSQDRHLYNEKLFF. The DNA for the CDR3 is TGCGCCAGCAGCCAAGACCGACACCTCTACAATGAAAAACTGTTTTTT.

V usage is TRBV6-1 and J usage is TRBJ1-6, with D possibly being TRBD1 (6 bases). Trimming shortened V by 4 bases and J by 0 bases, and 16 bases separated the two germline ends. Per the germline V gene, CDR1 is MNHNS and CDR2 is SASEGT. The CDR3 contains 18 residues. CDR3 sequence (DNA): TGTGCCAGCAGTGCGGGGCGCTGGGGGCACTCCTATAATTCACCCCTCCACTTT. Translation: CASSAGRWGHSYNSPLHF.

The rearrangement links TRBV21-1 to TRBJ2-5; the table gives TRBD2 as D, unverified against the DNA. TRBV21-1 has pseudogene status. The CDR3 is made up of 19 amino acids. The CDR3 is CASSKGGGLAGLKGKTQYF. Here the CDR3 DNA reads TGTGCCAGCAGCAAAGGGGGGGGACTAGCGGGACTCAAAGGGAAGACCCAGTACTTC.

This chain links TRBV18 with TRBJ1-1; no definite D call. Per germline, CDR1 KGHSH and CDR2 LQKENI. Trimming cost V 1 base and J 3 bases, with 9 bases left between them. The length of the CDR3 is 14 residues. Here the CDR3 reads CASSPQGLDTEAFF. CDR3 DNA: TGTGCCAGCTCACCACAGGGATTGGACACTGAAGCTTTCTTT. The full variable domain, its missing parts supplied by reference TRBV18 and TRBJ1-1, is NAGVMQNPRHLVRRRGQEARLRCSPMKGHSHVYWYRQLPEEGLKFMVYLQKENIIDESGMPKERFSAEFPKEGPSILRIQQVVRGDSAAYFCASSPQGLDTEAFFGQGTRLTVV.

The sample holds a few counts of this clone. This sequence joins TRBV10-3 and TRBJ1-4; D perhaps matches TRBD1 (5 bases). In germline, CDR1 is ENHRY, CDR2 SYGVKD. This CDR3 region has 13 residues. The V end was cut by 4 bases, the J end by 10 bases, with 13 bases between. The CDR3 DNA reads TGTGCCATCAGTGCAGTAGGGGAGGCAAAACTGTTTTTT. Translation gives CAISAVGEAKLFF.